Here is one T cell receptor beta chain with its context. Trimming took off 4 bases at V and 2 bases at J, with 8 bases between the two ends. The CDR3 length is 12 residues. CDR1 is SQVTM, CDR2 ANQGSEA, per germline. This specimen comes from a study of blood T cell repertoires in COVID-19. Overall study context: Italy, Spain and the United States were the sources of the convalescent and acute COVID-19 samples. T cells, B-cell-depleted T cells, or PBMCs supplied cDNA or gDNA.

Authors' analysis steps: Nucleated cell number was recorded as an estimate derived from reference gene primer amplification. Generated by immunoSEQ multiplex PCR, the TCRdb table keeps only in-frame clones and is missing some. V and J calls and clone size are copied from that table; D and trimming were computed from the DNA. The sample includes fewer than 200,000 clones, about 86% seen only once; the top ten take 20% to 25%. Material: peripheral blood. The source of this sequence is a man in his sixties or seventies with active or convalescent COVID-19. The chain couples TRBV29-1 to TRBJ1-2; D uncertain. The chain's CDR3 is CSVAEANYGYTF. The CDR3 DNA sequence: TGCAGCGTTGCTGAGGCAAACTATGGCTACACCTTC.